These 27 T cell receptor beta chains were sequenced from one sample in a study of blood T cell repertoires in COVID-19. The method was immunoSEQ multiplex PCR; TCRdb's version includes in-frame clones alone and lacks a portion of them. The table has about 220,000 clones, less than 90% seen once. Source material: peripheral blood. The source is a man aged 40-55 years with active or convalescent COVID-19.

This chain connects TRBV19 to TRBJ1-1, with a possible D match to TRBD1 (5 bases). Germline V gene data show CDR1 as LNHDA and CDR2 as SQIVND (reference sequence). Trimming cost V 4 bases and J 3 bases, with 18 bases left between them. The CDR3 contains 16 residues. CDR3: CASSTLSRATDTEAFF. DNA of the CDR3: TGTGCCAGTAGTACCCTCTCCCGCGCGACAGACACTGAAGCTTTCTTT.

This clone was counted once. The V call is TRBV5-6, the J call TRBJ1-2; the D is unclear. The V gene's germline CDR1 is SGHDT and CDR2 YYEEEE. CDR3 length: 13 amino acids. V dropped 4 bases and J dropped 4 bases, with 11 bases sitting between them. CDR3 loop: CASSRGLSYGYTF. CDR3 in DNA: TGTGCCAGCAGCCGCGGGCTCAGCTATGGCTACACCTTC.

The chain carries TRBV28 and TRBJ2-7; possibly TRBD2 for D (7 bases). Between the trimmed V and J ends, which lost 3 bases and 3 bases, there was a span of 12 bases. There are 14 residues in the CDR3. In germline, CDR1 is MDHEN, CDR2 SYDVKM. CDR3 DNA: TGTGCCAGCAGTTTTCGGGGGGCGAACTACGAGCAGTACTTC. Encoded protein: CASSFRGANYEQYF.

The chain carries TRBV23-1 and TRBJ1-2; D is unresolved. TRBV23-1 counts as an open reading frame of uncertain function. This CDR3 is 13 amino acids long. V dropped 5 bases and J dropped 6 bases, with 13 bases sitting between them. CDR3 DNA sequence: TGCGCCAGCAGTACGGGGAGGGCGGATGGCTACACCTTC. This encodes CASSTGRADGYTF.

The rearrangement links TRBV19 to TRBJ1-2; the D gene is possibly TRBD1 (6 bases). V was pared by 5 bases and J by 3 bases, with 16 bases between. Per the germline V gene, CDR1 is LNHDA and CDR2 is SQIVND (reference sequence). This CDR3 has 15 residues. CDR3 coding DNA: TGTGCCAGTAGTCTTATACAGGGTTTTGACTATGGCTACACCTTC. Amino acids: CASSLIQGFDYGYTF.

The J gene is TRBJ1-2, the V gene TRBV27; D unresolved. In germline, CDR1 is MNHEY, CDR2 SMNVEV (reference sequence). The V and J ends lost 4 bases and 2 bases respectively, with 8 bases between them. This CDR3 region has 13 residues. The CDR3 reads CASSSHLNYGYTF. The CDR3 coding sequence is TGTGCCAGCAGTTCCCATCTAAACTATGGCTACACCTTC.

The chain has TRBV7-9 and TRBJ2-7; 7 positions agree with TRBD1. The CDR3 loop spans 14 amino acids. The ends lost 5 bases at V and 2 bases at J; junction bases unmatched: 6. Germline CDR1 and CDR2: SEHNR and FQNEAQ (reference sequence). Here the CDR3 reads CASSPGDRAYEQYF. CDR3 DNA: TGTGCCAGCAGCCCCGGGGACAGAGCCTACGAGCAGTACTTC.

The gene calls are TRBV6-5 and TRBJ2-2; 8 bases fit TRBD1. Germline CDR1 and CDR2: MNHEY and SVGAGI. The J segment lost 3 bases and the V segment lost 0 bases, leaving 3 bases of the junction unmatched. The CDR3 spans 16 residues. The CDR3 bases are TGTGCCAGCAGTTACTCCCCAGGGGGCCACACCGGGGAGCTGTTTTTT. Translated, it gives CASSYSPGGHTGELFF.

The chain employs TRBV11-2 and TRBJ1-1; TRBD1 matches 8 bases. With V trimmed by 0 bases and J by 4 bases, 1 base remained unmatched. The CDR3 sequence is 14 residues long. In germline, CDR1 is SGHAT, CDR2 FQNNGV. The CDR3: CASSLDTGGTEAFF. In nucleotides, the CDR3 is TGTGCCAGCAGCTTAGATACAGGGGGCACTGAAGCTTTCTTT.

The chain uses TRBV30 and TRBJ2-5; the match to TRBD2 covers 16 bases. The CDR3 has 16 residues. CDR1 GTSNPN and CDR2 SVGIG come from the germline V gene (reference sequence). The V gene end was trimmed by 0 bases and the J gene end by 7 bases; junction bases not matched to a gene: 5. In DNA, the CDR3 is TGTGCCTGGAGTGTAAAGGGACTAGCGGGAGGGGGGACCCAGTACTTC. It yields the protein CAWSVKGLAGGGTQYF. The full variable domain, in which reference TRBV30 and TRBJ2-5 provide the parts outside the CDR3, is SQTIHQWPATLVQPVGSPLSLECTVEGTSNPNLYWYRQAAGRGLQLLFYSVGIGQISSEVPQNLSASRPQDRQFILSSKKLLLSDSGFYLCAWSVKGLAGGGTQYFGPGTRLLVL.

This clone was seen only once. The V gene is TRBV21-1, the J gene TRBJ1-5; the table's D call, TRBD1, has no DNA check behind it. TRBV21-1 is an annotated pseudogene. The CDR3 has 17 amino acids. CDR3 region: CASTMTEPKYSNQPQHF. CDR3 DNA sequence: TGTGCCAGCACTATGACAGAACCCAAGTATAGCAATCAGCCCCAGCATTTT.

This rearrangement joins TRBV6-5 to TRBJ2-7; 7 bases agree with TRBD1. Germline V gene sequence: CDR1 MNHEY, CDR2 SVGAGI. The ends lost 8 bases at V and 3 bases at J; junction bases unmatched: 13. This CDR3 spans 15 amino acids. CDR3 in amino acids: CASSFFRDSNYEQYF. In DNA form, the CDR3 reads TGTGCCAGCTCCTTTTTCCGGGACAGCAACTACGAGCAGTACTTC.

The chain employs TRBV5-1 and TRBJ1-4; 9 bases align to TRBD1. Trimming took 3 bases from V and 3 from J; bases not matched to a gene: 3. Germline V gene data show CDR1 as SGHRS and CDR2 as YFSETQ. The CDR3 totals 15 residues. CDR3 nucleotides: TGCGCCAGCAGCTGGGGACAGGGATCTAATGAAAAACTGTTTTTT. This translates into CASSWGQGSNEKLFF.

The chain employs TRBV27 and TRBJ2-5, with 11 bases aligning to TRBD2. Trimming at V came to 5 bases and at J to 9 bases, leaving 8 bases not matched to a gene. This CDR3 is 14 amino acids long. Per germline, CDR1 MNHEY and CDR2 SMNVEV (reference sequence). CDR3 nucleotide sequence: TGTGCCAGCAGTAGACTAGCGGGAAGGCTGCCCCAGTACTTC. Residues: CASSRLAGRLPQYF.

The gene calls are TRBV5-4 and TRBJ1-1; D perhaps matches TRBD1 (5 bases). CDR1 is SGHNT and CDR2 is YYREEE in the germline V gene (reference sequence). V was pared by 4 bases and J by 10 bases, with 17 bases between. The CDR3 length is 13 residues. Written as DNA, the CDR3 is TGTGCCAGCAGCCTCCGTGGGACTGAGATAGCTTTCTTT. Translating gives CASSLRGTEIAFF.

This clone was seen a handful of times. V usage is TRBV21-1 and J usage is TRBJ1-2. TRBV21-1 is shown as a pseudogene. The CDR3 contains 14 residues. The CDR3 coding sequence is TGTGCCAGCAGCAAAGGAGCGACGGCCGGCGGCTACACCTTC. Amino acids: CASSKGATAGGYTF.

The chain links TRBV5-5 to TRBJ2-2; 9 bases line up with TRBD2. The CDR3 is 16 amino acids. After removal of 4 bases from V and 1 base from J, the junction contained 5 bases not matched to a gene. From germline, CDR1 is SGHKS and CDR2 YYEKEE (reference sequence). In DNA form, the CDR3 reads TGTGCCAGCAGCCGTAATAGCGGGGGGAACACCGGGGAGCTGTTTTTT. This encodes CASSRNSGGNTGELFF.

The V call is TRBV29-1, the J call TRBJ1-2; weak D call: TRBD1 (5 bases). Trimming cost V 0 bases and J 4 bases, with 21 bases left between them. Germline loops: CDR1 SQVTM, CDR2 ANQGSEA. CDR3 length: 17 amino acids. The CDR3: CSVEDRDSPFRGYGYTF. The DNA of the CDR3 is TGCAGCGTTGAAGATCGGGACTCCCCGTTTAGAGGCTATGGCTACACCTTC.

V gene TRBV14 combines with J gene TRBJ1-2; D not resolved. V was shortened by 4 bases and J by 4 bases, with 19 bases between the two germline ends. Per germline, CDR1 SGHDN and CDR2 FVKESK. This CDR3 is built from 16 residues. The CDR3 spells CASSPLTPGAVYGYTF. The CDR3 DNA follows: TGTGCCAGCAGCCCCCTAACGCCGGGAGCAGTCTATGGCTACACCTTC.

The chain joins TRBV3-1 (or the pseudogene TRBV3-2) to TRBJ1-1; D may be TRBD1 (5 bases). The germline V gene encodes CDR1 LGHDT and CDR2 YNNKEL (reference sequence). The CDR3 has 13 residues. V was pared by 6 bases and J by 4 bases, with 12 bases between. For the CDR3, the DNA is TGTGCCAGCAGACCCCGGGGGGGCACTGAAGCTTTCTTT. It translates to CASRPRGGTEAFF.

The V and J genes are TRBV28 and TRBJ1-6; D is unclear. Germline loops: CDR1 MDHEN, CDR2 SYDVKM. This CDR3 has 14 amino acids. V shed 5 bases and J shed 10 bases, with 15 bases lying between them. Here the CDR3 DNA reads TGTGCCAGCAGTAAGGCCGGAGGCCAATCACCCCTCCACTTT. Its translation: CASSKAGGQSPLHF.

This clone appeared a single time. Other DNA sequences from this sample encode an identical CDR3 as well. V gene TRBV5-1 combines with J gene TRBJ2-2, with TRBD2 identical over 11 bases. CDR1 is SGHRS, CDR2 YFSETQ, per germline. This CDR3 has 16 residues. V lost 4 bases and J lost 1; bases outside the gene matches: 3. The CDR3 sequence: CASSPLAGGNTGELFF. Written as DNA, the CDR3 is TGCGCCAGCAGCCCGCTAGCGGGAGGGAACACCGGGGAGCTGTTTTTT.

The rearrangement joins TRBV30 to TRBJ1-1; weak D call: TRBD1 (6 bases). The CDR3 is made up of 13 amino acids. The germline CDR1 and CDR2 sequences are GTSNPN and SVGIG (reference sequence). V lost 1 base and J lost 6, with 12 bases in between. CDR3 region: CAWSEQGFSEAFF. DNA of the CDR3: TGTGCCTGGAGTGAACAGGGTTTCTCTGAAGCTTTCTTT.

J is TRBJ2-4 and V is TRBV5-1, with D perhaps TRBD2 (6 bases). The length of the CDR3 is 14 residues. The V and J ends lost 5 bases and 15 bases respectively, with 24 bases between them. The germline V gene has CDR1 SGHRS and CDR2 YFSETQ. This chain's CDR3 is CASRAGTPGGDSYF. The CDR3 DNA reads TGCGCCAGCAGGGCCGGGACGCCAGGCGGGGATTCGTACTTC.

This clone was observed a few times. The chain joins TRBV6-5 to TRBJ2-3; tentatively, D is TRBD2 (5 bases). V dropped 4 bases and J dropped 2 bases, with 13 bases sitting between them. CDR1 and CDR2 (germline): MNHEY, SVGAGI. The CDR3 is 15 amino acids. This chain's CDR3 is CASSSHLDFTDTQYF. The CDR3 DNA sequence: TGTGCCAGCAGTTCCCACCTGGACTTCACAGATACGCAGTATTTT.

This chain joins TRBV27 and TRBJ1-1; TRBD1 is a possible D gene (5 bases). Trimming removed 1 base at V and 4 bases at J, with 16 bases between. The CDR3 covers 16 residues. CDR1 and CDR2 (germline): MNHEY, SMNVEV (reference sequence). In DNA form, the CDR3 reads TGTGCCAGCAGTTTATTGGCTCGGGGGATGGGCACTGAAGCTTTCTTT. Protein sequence: CASSLLARGMGTEAFF.

This chain links TRBV5-1 with TRBJ2-3, with 8 bases matching TRBD1. V lost 4 bases to trimming and J lost 5 bases; unmatched junction nucleotides: 9. Germline-derived CDR1 and CDR2 are SGHRS and YFSETQ. The CDR3 contains 15 residues. The CDR3: CASSLGAGGLDTQYF. The CDR3 DNA follows: TGCGCCAGCAGCCTGGGGGCAGGGGGCTTAGATACGCAGTATTTT. Full variable domain (remainder filled in from reference TRBV5-1 and TRBJ2-3): KAGVTQTPRYLIKTRGQQVTLSCSPISGHRSVSWYQQTPGQGLQFLFEYFSETQRNKGNFPGRFSGRQFSNSRSEMNVSTLELGDSALYLCASSLGAGGLDTQYFGPGTRLTVL.